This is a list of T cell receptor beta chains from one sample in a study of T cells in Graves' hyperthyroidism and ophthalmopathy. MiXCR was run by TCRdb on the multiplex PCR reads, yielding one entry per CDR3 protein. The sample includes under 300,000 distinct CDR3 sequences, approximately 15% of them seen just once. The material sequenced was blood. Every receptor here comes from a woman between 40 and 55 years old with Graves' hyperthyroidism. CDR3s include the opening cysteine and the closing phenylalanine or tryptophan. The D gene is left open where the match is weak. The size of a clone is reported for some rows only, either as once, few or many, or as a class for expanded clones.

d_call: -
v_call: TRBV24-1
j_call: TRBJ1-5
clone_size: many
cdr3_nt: TGTGCCACCAGTGACTCAACAATGGTTGGTCAGCCCCAGCATTTT
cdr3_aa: CATSDSTMVGQPQHF

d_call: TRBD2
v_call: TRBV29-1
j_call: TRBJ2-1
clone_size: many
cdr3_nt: TGCAGCGTTGAAGGTCTAGCGGGAGGGATAAATGAGCAGTTCTTC
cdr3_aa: CSVEGLAGGINEQFF

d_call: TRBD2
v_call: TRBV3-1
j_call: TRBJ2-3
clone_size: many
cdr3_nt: TGTGCCAGCAGCCAGGCTAGCGGGACAGATACGCAGTATTTT
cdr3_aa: CASSQASGTDTQYF

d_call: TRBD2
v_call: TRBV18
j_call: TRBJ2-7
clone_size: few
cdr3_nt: TGTGCCAGCTCACCGGGACTAGAAAGAAACTACGAGCAGTACTTC
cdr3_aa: CASSPGLERNYEQYF

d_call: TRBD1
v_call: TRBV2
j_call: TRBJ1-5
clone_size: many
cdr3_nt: TGTGCCAGCAGTGAAGACAGGGGGTATCAGCCCCAGCATTTT
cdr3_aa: CASSEDRGYQPQHF

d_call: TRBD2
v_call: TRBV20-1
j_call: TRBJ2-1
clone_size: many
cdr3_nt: TGCAGTGCTAGACCTGGACTAGGGGCCTACAATGAGCAGTTCTTC
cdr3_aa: CSARPGLGAYNEQFF

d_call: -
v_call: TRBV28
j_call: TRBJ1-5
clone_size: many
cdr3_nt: TGTGCCAGCAGTTTAACGACGGCGGTTCGTCAGCCCCAGCATTTT
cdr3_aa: CASSLTTAVRQPQHF

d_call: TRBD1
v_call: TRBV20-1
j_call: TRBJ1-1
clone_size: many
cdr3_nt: TGCAGTGCCAGGGGGGATAACACTGAAGCTTTCTTT
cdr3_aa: CSARGDNTEAFF

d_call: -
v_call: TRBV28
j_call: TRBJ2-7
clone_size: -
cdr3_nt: TGTGCCAGCAATAGGATCTGGGACGAGCAGTACTTC
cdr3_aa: CASNRIWDEQYF

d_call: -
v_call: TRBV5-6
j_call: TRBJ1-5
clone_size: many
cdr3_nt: TGTGCCAGCAGCCGGAGGGGTATCCAGAGTAGCAATCAGCCCCAGCATTTT
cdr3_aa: CASSRRGIQSSNQPQHF